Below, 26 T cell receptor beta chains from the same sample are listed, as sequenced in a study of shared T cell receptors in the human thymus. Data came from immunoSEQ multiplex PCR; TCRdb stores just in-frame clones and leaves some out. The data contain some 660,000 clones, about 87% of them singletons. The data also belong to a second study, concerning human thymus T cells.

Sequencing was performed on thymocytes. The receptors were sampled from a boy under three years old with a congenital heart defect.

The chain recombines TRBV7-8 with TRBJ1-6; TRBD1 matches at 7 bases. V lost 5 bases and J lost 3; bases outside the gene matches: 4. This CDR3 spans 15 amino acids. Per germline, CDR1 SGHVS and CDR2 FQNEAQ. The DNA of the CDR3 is TGTGCCAGCAGCAGAGGACAGGACTATAATTCACCCCTCCACTTT. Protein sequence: CASSRGQDYNSPLHF.

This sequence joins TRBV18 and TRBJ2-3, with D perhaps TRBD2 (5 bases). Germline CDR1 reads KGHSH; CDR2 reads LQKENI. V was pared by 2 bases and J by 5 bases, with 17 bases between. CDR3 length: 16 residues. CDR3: CASSPFPDGKLDTQYF. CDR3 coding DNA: TGTGCCAGCTCACCATTCCCTGACGGGAAATTAGATACGCAGTATTTT.

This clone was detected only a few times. The CDR3: CASSGTGVGIYEQYF. In nucleotides, the CDR3 is TGTGCCAGCAGTGGAACCGGGGTTGGGATATACGAGCAGTACTTC. The chain recombines TRBV2 with TRBJ2-7; tentative D call: TRBD2 (5 bases). The CDR3 has 15 amino acids. V was trimmed by 4 bases and J by 4 bases, leaving 17 bases between them. The V gene's germline CDR1 is SNHLY and CDR2 FYNNEI.

The CDR3 region is CASSQLANTGELFF. The CDR3 DNA is TGTGCCAGCAGTCAGCTAGCGAACACCGGGGAGCTGTTTTTT. This sequence joins TRBV28 and TRBJ2-2; no firm D call. There are 14 residues in the CDR3. Germline V gene lookup returns CDR1 MDHEN and CDR2 SYDVKM. Trimming stripped 5 bases from V and 0 bases from J, with 7 bases between.

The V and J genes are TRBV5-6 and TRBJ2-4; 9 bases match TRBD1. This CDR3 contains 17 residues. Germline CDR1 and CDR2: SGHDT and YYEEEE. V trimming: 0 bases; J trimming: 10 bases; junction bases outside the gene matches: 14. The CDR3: CASSLAGQGKILPIQYF. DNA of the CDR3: TGTGCCAGCAGCTTGGCCGGACAGGGGAAGATTTTGCCAATTCAGTACTTC.

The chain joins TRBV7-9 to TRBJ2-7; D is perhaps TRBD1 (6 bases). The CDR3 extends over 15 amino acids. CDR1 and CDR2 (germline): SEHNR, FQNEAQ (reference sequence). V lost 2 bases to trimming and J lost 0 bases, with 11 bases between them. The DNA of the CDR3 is TGTGCCAGCAGCTTATACAGGGCTATCTCCTACGAGCAGTACTTC. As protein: CASSLYRAISYEQYF.

The CDR3 protein is CASSHPGTSFGYEQYF. In DNA, the CDR3 is TGTGCCAGCAGCCACCCCGGGACTAGCTTCGGATACGAGCAGTACTTC. The chain couples TRBV27 to TRBJ2-7, with TRBD2 matching over 9 bases. The CDR3 consists of 16 residues. Per germline, CDR1 MNHEY and CDR2 SMNVEV (reference sequence). V shed 6 bases and J 4 bases; nucleotides not matched to a gene: 13.

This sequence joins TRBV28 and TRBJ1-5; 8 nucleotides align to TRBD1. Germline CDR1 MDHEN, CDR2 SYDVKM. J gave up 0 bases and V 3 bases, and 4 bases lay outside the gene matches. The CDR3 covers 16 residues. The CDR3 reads CASSFPGGYSNQPQHF. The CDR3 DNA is TGTGCCAGCAGTTTCCCAGGGGGCTATAGCAATCAGCCCCAGCATTTT. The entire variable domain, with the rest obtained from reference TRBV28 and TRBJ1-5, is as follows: DVKVTQSSRYLVKRTGEKVFLECVQDMDHENMFWYRQDPGLGLRLIYFSYDVKMKEKGDIPEGYSVSREKKERFSLILESASTNQTSMYLCASSFPGGYSNQPQHFGDGTRLSIL.

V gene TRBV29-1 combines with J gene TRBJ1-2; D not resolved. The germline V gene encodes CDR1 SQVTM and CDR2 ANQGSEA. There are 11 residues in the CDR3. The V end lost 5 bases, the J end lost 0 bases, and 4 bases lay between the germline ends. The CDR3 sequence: CSVSSNYGYTF. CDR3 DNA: TGCAGCGTTTCATCTAACTATGGCTACACCTTC. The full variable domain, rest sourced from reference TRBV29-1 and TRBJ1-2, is SAVISQKPSRDICQRGTSLTIQCQVDSQVTMMFWYRQQPGQSLTLIATANQGSEATYESGFVIDKFPISRPNLTFSTLTVSNMSPEDSSIYLCSVSSNYGYTFGSGTRLTVV.

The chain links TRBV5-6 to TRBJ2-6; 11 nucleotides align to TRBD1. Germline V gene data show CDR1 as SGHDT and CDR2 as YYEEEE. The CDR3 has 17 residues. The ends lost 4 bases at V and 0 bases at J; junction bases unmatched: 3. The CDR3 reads CASSTGTGGSGANVLTF. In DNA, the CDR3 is TGTGCCAGCAGCACCGGGACAGGGGGCTCTGGGGCCAACGTCCTGACTTTC. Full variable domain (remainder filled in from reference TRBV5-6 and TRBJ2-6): DAGVTQSPTHLIKTRGQQVTLRCSPKSGHDTVSWYQQALGQGPQFIFQYYEEEERQRGNFPDRFSGHQFPNYSSELNVNALLLGDSALYLCASSTGTGGSGANVLTFGAGSRLTVL.

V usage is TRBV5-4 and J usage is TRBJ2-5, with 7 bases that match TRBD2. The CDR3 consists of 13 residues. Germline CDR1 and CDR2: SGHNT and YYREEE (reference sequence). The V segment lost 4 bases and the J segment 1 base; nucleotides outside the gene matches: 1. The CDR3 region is CASSGGGQETQYF. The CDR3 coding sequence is TGTGCCAGCAGCGGCGGGGGCCAAGAGACCCAGTACTTC.

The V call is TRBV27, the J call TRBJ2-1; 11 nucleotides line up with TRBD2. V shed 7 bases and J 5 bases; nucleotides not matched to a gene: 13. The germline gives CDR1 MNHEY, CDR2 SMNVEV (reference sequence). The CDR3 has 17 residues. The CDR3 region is CASIKTTGLADNNEQFF. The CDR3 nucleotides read TGTGCCAGCATAAAAACGACGGGACTAGCGGACAACAATGAGCAGTTCTTC.

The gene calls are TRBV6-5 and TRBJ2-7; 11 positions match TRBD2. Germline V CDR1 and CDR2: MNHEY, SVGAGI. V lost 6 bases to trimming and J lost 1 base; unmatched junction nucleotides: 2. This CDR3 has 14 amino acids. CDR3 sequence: CASSTSGSSYEQYF. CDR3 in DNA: TGTGCCAGCAGCACTAGCGGGAGTTCCTACGAGCAGTACTTC.

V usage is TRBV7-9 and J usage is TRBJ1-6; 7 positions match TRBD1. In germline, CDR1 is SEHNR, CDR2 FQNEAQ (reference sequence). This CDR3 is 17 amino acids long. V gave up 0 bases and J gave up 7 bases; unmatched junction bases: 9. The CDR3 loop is CASSLARGRRWNSPLHF. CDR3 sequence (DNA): TGTGCCAGCAGCTTAGCGAGGGGGCGAAGGTGGAATTCACCCCTCCACTTT. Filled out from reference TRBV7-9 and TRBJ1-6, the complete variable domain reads DTGVSQNPRHKITKRGQNVTFRCDPISEHNRLYWYRQTLGQGPEFLTYFQNEAQLEKSRLLSDRFSAERPKGSFSTLEIQRTEQGDSAMYLCASSLARGRRWNSPLHFGNGTRLTVT.

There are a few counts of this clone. In DNA form, the CDR3 reads TGTGCCAGTAGTCAGGGGGTCACACGAACTAACTATGGCTACACCTTC. Amino acids: CASSQGVTRTNYGYTF. This chain connects TRBV19 to TRBJ1-2, with 7 positions matching TRBD1. The CDR3 has 16 amino acids. With V trimmed by 5 bases and J by 0 bases, 9 bases remained unmatched. Germline assignment: CDR1 LNHDA and CDR2 SQIVND (reference sequence).

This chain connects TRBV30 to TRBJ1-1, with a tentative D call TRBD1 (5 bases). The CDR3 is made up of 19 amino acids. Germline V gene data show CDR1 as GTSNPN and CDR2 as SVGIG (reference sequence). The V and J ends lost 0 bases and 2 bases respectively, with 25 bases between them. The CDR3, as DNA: TGTGCCTGGAGTGTACATTTTATCCAGGGAAGGGAAGAAAACACTGAAGCTTTCTTT. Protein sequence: CAWSVHFIQGREENTEAFF.

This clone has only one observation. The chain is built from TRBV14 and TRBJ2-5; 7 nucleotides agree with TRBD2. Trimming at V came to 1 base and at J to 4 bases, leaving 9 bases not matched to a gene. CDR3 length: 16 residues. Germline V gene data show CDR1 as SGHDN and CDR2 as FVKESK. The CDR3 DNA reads TGTGCCAGCAGCCAAGTTCTCGCGGGAGTAGTAGAGACCCAGTACTTC. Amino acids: CASSQVLAGVVETQYF.

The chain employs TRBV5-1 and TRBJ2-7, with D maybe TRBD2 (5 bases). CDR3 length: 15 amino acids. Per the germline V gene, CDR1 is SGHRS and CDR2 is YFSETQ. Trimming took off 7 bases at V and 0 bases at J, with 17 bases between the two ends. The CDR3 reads CASAEPGKSSYEQYF. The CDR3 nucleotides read TGCGCCAGCGCTGAACCGGGAAAGTCCTCCTACGAGCAGTACTTC.

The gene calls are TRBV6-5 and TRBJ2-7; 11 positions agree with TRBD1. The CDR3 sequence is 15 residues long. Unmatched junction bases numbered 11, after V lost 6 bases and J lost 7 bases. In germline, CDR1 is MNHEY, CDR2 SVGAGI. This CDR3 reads CASRTRGQGAQEQYF. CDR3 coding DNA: TGTGCCAGCAGAACTCGAGGACAGGGGGCGCAAGAGCAGTACTTC.

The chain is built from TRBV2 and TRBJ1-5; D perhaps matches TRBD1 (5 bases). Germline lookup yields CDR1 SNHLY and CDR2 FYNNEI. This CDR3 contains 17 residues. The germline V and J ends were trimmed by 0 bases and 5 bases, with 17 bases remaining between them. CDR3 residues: CASSEARVVLSDQPQHF. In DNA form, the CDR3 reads TGTGCCAGCAGTGAAGCCAGGGTGGTTCTTTCGGATCAGCCCCAGCATTTT.

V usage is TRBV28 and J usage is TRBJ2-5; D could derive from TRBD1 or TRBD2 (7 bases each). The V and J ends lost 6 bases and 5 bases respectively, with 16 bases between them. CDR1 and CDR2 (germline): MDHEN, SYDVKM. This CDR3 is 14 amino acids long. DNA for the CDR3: TGTGCCAGCAGCTTACAGGGGAGGGGGGAGACCCAGTACTTC. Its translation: CASSLQGRGETQYF.

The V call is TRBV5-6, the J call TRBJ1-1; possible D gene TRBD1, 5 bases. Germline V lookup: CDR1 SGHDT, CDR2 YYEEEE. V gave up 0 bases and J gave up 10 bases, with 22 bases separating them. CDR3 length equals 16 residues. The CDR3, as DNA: TGTGCCAGCAGCTTGGTTGTCGGTGGCAGGGAGGGATCAGCTTTCTTT. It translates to CASSLVVGGREGSAFF.

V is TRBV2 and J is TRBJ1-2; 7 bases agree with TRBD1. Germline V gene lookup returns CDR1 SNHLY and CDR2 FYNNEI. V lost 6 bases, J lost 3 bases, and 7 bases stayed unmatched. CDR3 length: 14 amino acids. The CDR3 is CASRDGQADYGYTF. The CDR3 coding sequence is TGTGCCAGCAGGGACGGACAGGCAGACTATGGCTACACCTTC. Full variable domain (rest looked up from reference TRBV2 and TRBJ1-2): EPEVTQTPSHQVTQMGQEVILRCVPISNHLYFYWYRQILGQKVEFLVSFYNNEISEKSEIFDDQFSVERPDGSNFTLKIRSTKLEDSAMYFCASRDGQADYGYTFGSGTRLTVV.

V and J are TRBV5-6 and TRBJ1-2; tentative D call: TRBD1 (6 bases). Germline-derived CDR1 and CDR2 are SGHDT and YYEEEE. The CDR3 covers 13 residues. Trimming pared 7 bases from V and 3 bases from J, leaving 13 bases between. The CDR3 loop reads CASRWGLDYGYTF. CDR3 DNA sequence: TGTGCCAGCCGCTGGGGGCTCGACTATGGCTACACCTTC.

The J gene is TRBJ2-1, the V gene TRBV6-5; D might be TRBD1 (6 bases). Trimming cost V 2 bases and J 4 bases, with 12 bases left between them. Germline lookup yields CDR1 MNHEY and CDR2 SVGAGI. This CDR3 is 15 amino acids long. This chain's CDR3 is CASSYVRGLYNEQFF. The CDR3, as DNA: TGTGCCAGCAGTTACGTCAGGGGCTTATACAATGAGCAGTTCTTC.

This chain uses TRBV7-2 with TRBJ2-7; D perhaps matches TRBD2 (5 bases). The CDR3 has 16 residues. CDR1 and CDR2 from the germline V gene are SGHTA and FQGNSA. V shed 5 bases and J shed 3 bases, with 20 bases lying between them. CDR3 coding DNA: TGTGCCAGCAGCCCCTCACCGGGGTCCCATAACTACGAGCAGTACTTC. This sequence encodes CASSPSPGSHNYEQYF.